The clone carrying this T cell receptor (beta chain) turned up a few times. What it binds is not known. This entry comes from a study of CD8 T cells in ankylosing spondylitis. Molecular-barcoded quantitative 5'-RACE produced these TCR beta libraries. TCRdb used MiXCR to reprocess the 5' RACE reads, holding one entry per CDR3 protein. The sample has 300,000 to 400,000 distinct CDR3 sequences; around 22% are singletons. The study, taken as a whole, reports: Earlier studies detected some motif variants in reactive arthritis synovial fluid and blood. Significant enrichment of disease-linked clones was reportedly seen in matched ankylosing spondylitis synovial fluid. Blood of patients with ankylosing spondylitis appeared to be characterized by a TCR beta motif of several highly homologous variants.

This clonotype originated in a male donor with ankylosing spondylitis. The sequenced sample was blood, either unsorted or a sorted T cell fraction (not recorded which).

CDR3 bases: TGTGCCATCACGACGGGGATTAGCACAGATACGCAGTATTTT. Translation gives CAITTGISTDTQYF. This sequence joins TRBV10-3 and TRBJ2-3; weak D call: TRBD2 (5 bases). Looked up from germline, CDR1 is ENHRY and CDR2 is SYGVKD. V was cut by 7 bases and J by 0 bases, with 11 bases left in between. The CDR3 is 14 amino acids.